Listed below are T cell receptor beta chains from one sample, sequenced in a study of shared clonotypes between healthy human individuals. Assay: immunoSEQ multiplex PCR; the TCRdb copy retains only in-frame clones and omits some. Counted here are about 2.1 million clones, 90% to 95% occurring once; the ten biggest clones make up more than 1.5%. Sequencing used naive CD8+ T cells from PBMCs. These receptors all stem from a man aged 18 to 30 in good health. Some clones in this sample may be carry-over from other donors' samples. Each CDR3 is given with its conserved first and last residue. Fields, in order: CDR3 length, V gene, J gene, D gene, clone size, CDR3 DNA, CDR3 protein. The D gene is left open where the match is weak. The listing skips clone size in some rows; elsewhere it reads once, few, many or a size class.

CDR3 length: 16
V gene: TRBV23-1
J gene: TRBJ2-5
D gene: NA
clone size: once
CDR3 DNA: TGCGCCAGCAGTCAATCGATGGCAGGGGTGGGGGAGACCCAGTACTTC
CDR3 protein: CASSQSMAGVGETQYF

CDR3 length: 12
V gene: TRBV29-1
J gene: TRBJ2-1
D gene: TRBD2
clone size: once
CDR3 DNA: TGCAGCGCGGGGGGGGTGAGCAATGAGCAGTTCTTC
CDR3 protein: CSAGGVSNEQFF

CDR3 length: 16
V gene: TRBV9
J gene: TRBJ2-1
D gene: TRBD2
clone size: NA
CDR3 DNA: TGTGCCAGCAGCGTAGCGGGCGGGAGTGGGTGGAATGAGCAGTTCTTC
CDR3 protein: CASSVAGGSGWNEQFF

CDR3 length: 16
V gene: TRBV7-9
J gene: TRBJ2-6
D gene: TRBD1
clone size: NA
CDR3 DNA: TGTGCCAGCAGCTCGGGACAGGGGAGAGGGGCCAACGTCCTGACTTTC
CDR3 protein: CASSSGQGRGANVLTF

CDR3 length: 14
V gene: TRBV29-1
J gene: TRBJ1-2
D gene: NA
clone size: NA
CDR3 DNA: TGCAGCGTGTTGGGTTTGGACAGACTCCATGGCTACACCTTC
CDR3 protein: CSVLGLDRLHGYTF

CDR3 length: 13
V gene: TRBV2
J gene: TRBJ2-7
D gene: NA
clone size: NA
CDR3 DNA: TGTGCCAGCAGTGCTAACAGGGTACACGAGCAGTACTTC
CDR3 protein: CASSANRVHEQYF

CDR3 length: 14
V gene: TRBV28
J gene: TRBJ2-1
D gene: NA
clone size: NA
CDR3 DNA: TGTGCCAGCAACACAATTGACAGATACAATGAGCAGTTCTTC
CDR3 protein: CASNTIDRYNEQFF

CDR3 length: 17
V gene: TRBV5-1
J gene: TRBJ2-5
D gene: TRBD2
clone size: NA
CDR3 DNA: TGCGCCAGCAGCCCATCTTGGACTAGCGGAGCACAAGAGACCCAGTACTTC
CDR3 protein: CASSPSWTSGAQETQYF

CDR3 length: 16
V gene: TRBV28
J gene: TRBJ2-1
D gene: NA
clone size: NA
CDR3 DNA: TGTGCCAGCAGTTTATCTCCGGGGACGCGCTACAATGAGCAGTTCTTC
CDR3 protein: CASSLSPGTRYNEQFF

CDR3 length: 14
V gene: TRBV5-4
J gene: TRBJ1-4
D gene: NA
clone size: NA
CDR3 DNA: TGTGCCAGCACCAACGTCCCGGGACCGCCCGAACTGTTTTTT
CDR3 protein: CASTNVPGPPELFF

CDR3 length: 11
V gene: TRBV29-1
J gene: TRBJ2-3
D gene: NA
clone size: NA
CDR3 DNA: TGCAGCGTCGTGGATGGGGTTACGCAGTATTTT
CDR3 protein: CSVVDGVTQYF

CDR3 length: 13
V gene: TRBV6-1
J gene: TRBJ2-7
D gene: NA
clone size: NA
CDR3 DNA: TGTGCCAGCAGACTAGCAGGAGCCTACGAGCAGTACTTC
CDR3 protein: CASRLAGAYEQYF

CDR3 length: 18
V gene: TRBV30
J gene: TRBJ2-6
D gene: NA
clone size: NA
CDR3 DNA: TGTGCCTGGAGTGTACGCCCCCCAACAAGCTCTGGGGCCAACGTCCTGACTTTC
CDR3 protein: CAWSVRPPTSSGANVLTF

CDR3 length: 13
V gene: TRBV10-3
J gene: TRBJ2-4
D gene: NA
clone size: NA
CDR3 DNA: TGTGCCATCAGTGAGTCACAGAAGGGCATTCAGTACTTC
CDR3 protein: CAISESQKGIQYF

CDR3 length: 15
V gene: TRBV18
J gene: TRBJ2-5
D gene: TRBD1
clone size: NA
CDR3 DNA: TGTGCCAGCTCACCCCCGGGACAGGGTGCAGAGACCCAGTACTTC
CDR3 protein: CASSPPGQGAETQYF

CDR3 length: 15
V gene: TRBV7-8
J gene: TRBJ2-2
D gene: NA
clone size: NA
CDR3 DNA: TGTGCCAGCAGCCTCTGGCCCGCCTCTCTGGGGGAGCTGTTTTTT
CDR3 protein: CASSLWPASLGELFF

CDR3 length: 16
V gene: TRBV5-1
J gene: TRBJ2-1
D gene: TRBD2
clone size: NA
CDR3 DNA: TGCGCCAGCAGCTTCCCTGGGACTAGCGGATACAATGAGCAGTTCTTC
CDR3 protein: CASSFPGTSGYNEQFF

CDR3 length: 15
V gene: TRBV11-2
J gene: TRBJ2-7
D gene: TRBD1
clone size: NA
CDR3 DNA: TGTGCCAGCGTGAGGGAGACAGGGATTCGCTACGAGCAGTACTTC
CDR3 protein: CASVRETGIRYEQYF

CDR3 length: 13
V gene: TRBV11-2
J gene: TRBJ2-3
D gene: TRBD1
clone size: NA
CDR3 DNA: TGTGCCAGCTGGACAGGTCGCACAGATACGCAGTATTTT
CDR3 protein: CASWTGRTDTQYF

CDR3 length: 13
V gene: TRBV30
J gene: TRBJ2-7
D gene: NA
clone size: NA
CDR3 DNA: TGTGCCTGGAGTGGGCAGGTCTTGGGCGAGCAGTACTTC
CDR3 protein: CAWSGQVLGEQYF

CDR3 length: 12
V gene: TRBV11-2
J gene: TRBJ2-7
D gene: TRBD1
clone size: NA
CDR3 DNA: TGTGCCAGCAGCCCAGGGGGCTACGAGCAGTACTTC
CDR3 protein: CASSPGGYEQYF

CDR3 length: 12
V gene: TRBV29-1
J gene: TRBJ2-1
D gene: NA
clone size: NA
CDR3 DNA: TGCAGCGTTGAAGATATGAGCGCAGAGCAGTTCTTC
CDR3 protein: CSVEDMSAEQFF

CDR3 length: 13
V gene: TRBV15
J gene: TRBJ2-5
D gene: TRBD2
clone size: NA
CDR3 DNA: TGTGCCACCAGCAGAGATAGCGGGGAGACCCAGTACTTC
CDR3 protein: CATSRDSGETQYF

CDR3 length: 13
V gene: TRBV18
J gene: TRBJ2-7
D gene: NA
clone size: NA
CDR3 DNA: TGTGCCAGCTCACGACTCGAAACGAGTGAGCAGTACTTC
CDR3 protein: CASSRLETSEQYF

CDR3 length: 16
V gene: TRBV9
J gene: TRBJ2-3
D gene: TRBD2
clone size: NA
CDR3 DNA: TGTGCCAGCAGCGTAGTTGGCGGGAGATCAAGAGATACGCAGTATTTT
CDR3 protein: CASSVVGGRSRDTQYF

CDR3 length: 15
V gene: TRBV19
J gene: TRBJ2-7
D gene: TRBD1
clone size: NA
CDR3 DNA: TGTGCCAGTAGTATGGCAGGGGGCCCTCCCTACGAGCAGTACTTC
CDR3 protein: CASSMAGGPPYEQYF

CDR3 length: 15
V gene: TRBV7-3
J gene: TRBJ2-7
D gene: NA
clone size: NA
CDR3 DNA: TGTGCCAGCAGCTTAGGTACAGTAGTGGACTACGAGCAGTACTTC
CDR3 protein: CASSLGTVVDYEQYF

CDR3 length: 15
V gene: TRBV19
J gene: TRBJ2-1
D gene: NA
clone size: few
CDR3 DNA: TGTGCCAGTAGTATAGGCGGGTTGGGCTACAATGAGCAGTTCTTC
CDR3 protein: CASSIGGLGYNEQFF

CDR3 length: 14
V gene: TRBV9
J gene: TRBJ1-2
D gene: NA
clone size: NA
CDR3 DNA: TGTGCCAGCAGCGTAGACAGGGAACCGTATGGCTACACCTTC
CDR3 protein: CASSVDREPYGYTF

CDR3 length: 14
V gene: TRBV30
J gene: TRBJ1-5
D gene: TRBD1
clone size: NA
CDR3 DNA: TGTGCCTGGGCTCAGGGGGTTGCAAATCAGCCCCAGCATTTT
CDR3 protein: CAWAQGVANQPQHF

CDR3 length: 14
V gene: TRBV27
J gene: TRBJ1-2
D gene: NA
clone size: NA
CDR3 DNA: TGTGCCAGCAGTCCGGGCCGACACCTGTTTAGCTACACCTTC
CDR3 protein: CASSPGRHLFSYTF

CDR3 length: 13
V gene: TRBV29-1
J gene: TRBJ2-7
D gene: NA
clone size: NA
CDR3 DNA: TGCAGCGTTGAAGTCGTGGGATTCTACGAGCAGTACTTC
CDR3 protein: CSVEVVGFYEQYF

CDR3 length: 10
V gene: TRBV27
J gene: TRBJ2-7
D gene: NA
clone size: NA
CDR3 DNA: TGTGCCAGCAGTTTACACGAGCAGTACTTC
CDR3 protein: CASSLHEQYF

CDR3 length: 16
V gene: TRBV27
J gene: TRBJ1-2
D gene: NA
clone size: NA
CDR3 DNA: TGTGCCAGCAGCCCATCCAGCGGCGTAGCTAACTATGGCTACACCTTC
CDR3 protein: CASSPSSGVANYGYTF

CDR3 length: 14
V gene: TRBV7-9
J gene: TRBJ1-3
D gene: NA
clone size: NA
CDR3 DNA: TGTGCCAGCAGCCTCGGGCGGCGAGGTAACACCATATATTTT
CDR3 protein: CASSLGRRGNTIYF

CDR3 length: 15
V gene: TRBV19
J gene: TRBJ1-5
D gene: TRBD1
clone size: NA
CDR3 DNA: TGTGCCAGTAGTATAGGGGACAGGATTAATCAGCCCCAGCATTTT
CDR3 protein: CASSIGDRINQPQHF

CDR3 length: 13
V gene: TRBV28
J gene: TRBJ1-5
D gene: NA
clone size: NA
CDR3 DNA: TGTGCCAGCAGCAAGGGGCACAATCAGCCCCAGCATTTT
CDR3 protein: CASSKGHNQPQHF

CDR3 length: 15
V gene: TRBV19
J gene: TRBJ2-1
D gene: NA
clone size: NA
CDR3 DNA: TGTGCCAGTGGTCAGGACAGTTATACCTACAATGAGCAGTTCTTC
CDR3 protein: CASGQDSYTYNEQFF

CDR3 length: 16
V gene: TRBV5-6
J gene: TRBJ1-2
D gene: TRBD1
clone size: NA
CDR3 DNA: TGTGCCAGCAGCTTGGCACGAACAGGGGAGGGCTATGGCTACACCTTC
CDR3 protein: CASSLARTGEGYGYTF

CDR3 length: 12
V gene: TRBV2
J gene: TRBJ2-1
D gene: NA
clone size: NA
CDR3 DNA: TGTGCCAGCACACAACGGGGCAATGAGCAGTTCTTC
CDR3 protein: CASTQRGNEQFF

CDR3 length: 14
V gene: TRBV4-1
J gene: TRBJ2-1
D gene: NA
clone size: NA
CDR3 DNA: TGCGCCAGCAGTTTTGGTGGCGGTAGGAGCGAGCAGTTCTTC
CDR3 protein: CASSFGGGRSEQFF

CDR3 length: 14
V gene: TRBV30
J gene: TRBJ1-1
D gene: NA
clone size: NA
CDR3 DNA: TGTGCCTGGACCCCTCGGGAGGGAGACACTGAAGCTTTCTTT
CDR3 protein: CAWTPREGDTEAFF

CDR3 length: 15
V gene: TRBV7-9
J gene: TRBJ2-5
D gene: TRBD1
clone size: NA
CDR3 DNA: TGTGCCAGCAGTGGACAGGGGGCCCGCCAAGAGACCCAGTACTTC
CDR3 protein: CASSGQGARQETQYF

CDR3 length: 14
V gene: TRBV11-1
J gene: TRBJ1-6
D gene: NA
clone size: NA
CDR3 DNA: TGTGCCAGCAGCTTAGCGGGGCCCTCGTCGGCCCTCCACTTT
CDR3 protein: CASSLAGPSSALHF

CDR3 length: 16
V gene: TRBV7-9
J gene: TRBJ2-2
D gene: TRBD2
clone size: NA
CDR3 DNA: TGTGCCAGCAGCTCCGTTAGCGGGAGGAACACCGGGGAGCTGTTTTTT
CDR3 protein: CASSSVSGRNTGELFF

CDR3 length: 15
V gene: TRBV9
J gene: TRBJ2-1
D gene: NA
clone size: NA
CDR3 DNA: TGTGCCAGCAGCGTAGCTCGAGCAGGGGGGAATGAGCAGTTCTTC
CDR3 protein: CASSVARAGGNEQFF

CDR3 length: 16
V gene: TRBV5-5
J gene: TRBJ2-5
D gene: NA
clone size: NA
CDR3 DNA: TGTGCCAGCAGCGGAGGCCGATGGGGTGGGGAGGAGACCCAGTACTTC
CDR3 protein: CASSGGRWGGEETQYF